The TCR beta chain under discussion was sequenced for a study of control samples from healthy donors and cancer patients. As regards this clone: Compared with germline, one end of the junction differs, possibly owing to a read error.

Clones were sequenced by immunoSEQ multiplex PCR, and TCRdb holds only the in-frame ones, with some missing. The sample yields under 200,000 clones, 90% to 95% seen once. CDR3 length equals 13 residues. Germline V gene sequence: CDR1 SSHAT, CDR2 FNYEAQ (reference sequence). Material: blood. This TCR came from a woman younger than 45 in good health. This chain uses TRBV7-7 with TRBJ2-2; D gene unclear. Written as DNA, the CDR3 is TGTGCTAGCAGCTATGGGCCCACCGGGGAGCTGTTTTTT. Translation gives CASSYGPTGELFF.